The 9 T cell receptor beta chains below all came from one sample that was sequenced in a study of long-term antiretroviral therapy in people with HIV. Survey level was the resolution at which the v3.0 immunoSEQ assay ran. TCRdb keeps only in-frame clones here, not all; method: immunoSEQ multiplex PCR. The repertoire holds approximately 20,000 clones, about 80% seen once, with roughly 4.5% in the top ten. Sample: unsorted PBMCs, taken 0.5 years after starting antiretroviral therapy. The source is a man between 18 and 35 years old with HIV.

The chain is built from TRBV4-2 and TRBJ2-7; TRBD2 agrees at 7 bases. Looked up from germline, CDR1 is LGHNA and CDR2 is YNFKEQ. The length of the CDR3 is 20 residues. Unmatched junction bases numbered 19, after V lost 0 bases and J lost 2 bases. DNA for the CDR3: TGTGCCAGCAGCCAAGATGGAAGCGGGATCGGTCACGGCGTACCCTACGAGCAGTACTTC. Translated, it gives CASSQDGSGIGHGVPYEQYF.

The chain's CDR3 is CASSQGDEAFF. The DNA of the CDR3 is TGTGCCAGCAGCCAGGGGGACGAAGCTTTCTTT. This chain uses TRBV7-3 with TRBJ1-1, with 7 nucleotides matching TRBD1. From germline, CDR1 is SGHTA and CDR2 FQGTGA. Germline trimming cut 5 bases from V and 8 bases from J; bases unmatched to any gene: 2. The CDR3 loop spans 11 amino acids.

The chain joins TRBV7-2 to TRBJ2-3; TRBD2 aligns across 12 bases. CDR3 size: 17 residues. The germline gives CDR1 SGHTA, CDR2 FQGNSA. Unmatched junction bases numbered 7, after V lost 3 bases and J lost 3 bases. CDR3: CASSFSSSGRGTDTQYF. DNA for the CDR3: TGTGCCAGCAGCTTCTCCTCTAGCGGGAGGGGAACAGATACGCAGTATTTT.

The V gene is TRBV5-1, the J gene TRBJ2-1; TRBD2 matches at 13 bases. The CDR3 is 17 amino acids. From germline, CDR1 is SGHRS and CDR2 YFSETQ. V lost 0 bases and J lost 10; bases outside the gene matches: 10. The CDR3 bases are TGCGCCAGCAGCTTGGAGGGGTCCGGGACTAGCGGGGACGAGCAGTTCTTC. Amino acids: CASSLEGSGTSGDEQFF.

This CDR3 is CASSLDNQPSYEQYF. The DNA for the CDR3 is TGTGCCAGCAGCTTAGATAACCAGCCCTCCTACGAGCAGTACTTC. The J gene is TRBJ2-7, the V gene TRBV11-1; no clear D gene. Germline CDR1 reads SGHAT; CDR2 reads FQDESV (reference sequence). This CDR3 is 15 amino acids long. Trimming stripped 1 base from V and 0 bases from J, with 10 bases between.

V usage is TRBV7-2 and J usage is TRBJ1-5; possibly TRBD1 for D (5 bases). V lost 4 bases to trimming and J lost 0 bases, with 13 bases between them. There are 16 residues in the CDR3. Per germline, CDR1 SGHTA and CDR2 FQGNSA. CDR3 bases: TGTGCCAGCAGCTCCGGGGGTCCTTATAGCAATCAGCCCCAGCATTTT. This encodes CASSSGGPYSNQPQHF.

V usage is TRBV27 and J usage is TRBJ2-1, with a weak D call TRBD2 (5 bases). Germline lookup yields CDR1 MNHEY and CDR2 SMNVEV (reference sequence). The CDR3 length is 13 residues. Trimming pared 3 bases from V and 12 bases from J, leaving 15 bases between. The CDR3 coding sequence is TGTGCCAGCAGTTTGTGGGAGAACGGCGCGCAGTTCTTC. It is translated as CASSLWENGAQFF.

The chain is built from TRBV4-1 and TRBJ2-1; D is unclear. Germline CDR1 MGHRA, CDR2 YSYEKL. Trimming stripped 1 base from V and 2 bases from J, with 9 bases between. The CDR3 sequence is 15 residues long. The CDR3 is CASSQVGGTYNEQFF. The CDR3 DNA follows: TGCGCCAGCAGCCAAGTGGGCGGAACCTACAATGAGCAGTTCTTC.

Relative to its sample, this clone is medium-sized. This chain joins TRBV10-3 and TRBJ1-5; D perhaps matches TRBD1 (5 bases). The CDR3 totals 18 residues. V was shortened by 3 bases and J by 3 bases, with 21 bases between the two germline ends. Per the germline V gene, CDR1 is ENHRY and CDR2 is SYGVKD. In DNA, the CDR3 is TGTGCCATCAGTGATTTGGGAGATGGGGCGCATCCCAATCAGCCCCAGCATTTT. Its protein is CAISDLGDGAHPNQPQHF.